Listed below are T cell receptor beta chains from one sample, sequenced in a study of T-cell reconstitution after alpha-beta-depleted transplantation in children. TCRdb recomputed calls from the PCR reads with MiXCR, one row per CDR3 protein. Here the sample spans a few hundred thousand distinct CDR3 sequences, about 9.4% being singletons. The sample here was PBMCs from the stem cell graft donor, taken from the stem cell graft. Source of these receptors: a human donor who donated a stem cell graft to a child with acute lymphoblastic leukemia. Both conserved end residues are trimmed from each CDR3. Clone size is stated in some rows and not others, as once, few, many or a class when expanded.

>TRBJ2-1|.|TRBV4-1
ASSQEGRGIQF
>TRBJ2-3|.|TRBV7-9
ASSLPLAGALDTQY
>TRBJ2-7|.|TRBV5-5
ASEGAYEQY
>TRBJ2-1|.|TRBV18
ASSPGTSGRLLSYNEQF
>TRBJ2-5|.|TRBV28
ASSSLSQETQY
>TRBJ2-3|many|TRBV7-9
ASSPRLALHYTDTQY
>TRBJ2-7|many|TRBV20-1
SASRRQGVGRTSYEQY
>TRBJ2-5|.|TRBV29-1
SITGTSGLATQY
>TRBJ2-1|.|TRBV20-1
SARDTGNDEQF
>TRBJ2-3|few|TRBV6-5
ASSYSFQVGADTQY
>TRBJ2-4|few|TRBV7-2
ASSLRIVGIQY
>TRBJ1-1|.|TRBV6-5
ASSYRVNTEAF
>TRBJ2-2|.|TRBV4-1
ASSQRTSGKIWVEGELF
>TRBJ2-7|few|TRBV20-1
SAQPSGRGLGIYEQY
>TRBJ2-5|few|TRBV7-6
ASSLAGQGAKTQY
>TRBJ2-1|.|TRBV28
ASSSTRDYHSYNEQF
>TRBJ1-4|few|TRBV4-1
ASRRPAGDPNEKLF
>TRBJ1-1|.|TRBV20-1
SATGLKTGNTEAF
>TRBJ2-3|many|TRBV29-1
SVAWWGGTDTQY
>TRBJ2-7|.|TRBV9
ASSVSRGVTYEQY
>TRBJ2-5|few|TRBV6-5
ASNYNQAQWETQY
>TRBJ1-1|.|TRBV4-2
ASSPPTGPIMNTEAF
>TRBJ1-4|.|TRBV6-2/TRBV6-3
ASSYSGQRLF
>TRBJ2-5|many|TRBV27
ASRTLAGGAETQY
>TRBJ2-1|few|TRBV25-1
ASSETGLANNEQF
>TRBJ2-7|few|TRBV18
ASSPGRTGFSYEQY
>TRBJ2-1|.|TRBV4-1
ASSPTSDTYNEQF
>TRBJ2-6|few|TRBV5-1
ASSLEVGWSGANVLT
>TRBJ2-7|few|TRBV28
ASHYSTSYEQY